This T cell receptor (beta chain) was sequenced during a study of CD4 T cells in relation to SARS-CoV-2 and coronaviruses (dated by TCRdb to about 2021). Looking at the study overall: In the ViraFEST assay, PBMCs were grown with antigen for around nine days, and TCR beta CDR3s were then sequenced to identify antigen-specific clonal expansions. HLA restriction was mapped for shared crossreactive spike epitopes using patient-derived lymphoblastoid cell lines. Memory CD4+ T cell crossreactivity between SARS-CoV-2 and common cold coronavirus spike proteins was assessed at the TCR clonotype level in the study. For other donors in the study, expansion assays were sequenced with a different, Illumina-based TCR-beta assay. Among the roughly 12 convalescent patients, 8 males and 4 females were included, and two of the subjects were Hispanic. The full convalescent cohort of around 12 patients had a median age of around 38 years, ranging from roughly 21 to 80 years. The Adaptive Biotechnologies TCR-sequencing kit was used to sequence samples from a few pre-COVID donors and the naive versus memory experiments, while other data came from Illumina-based sequencing. What the authors observed across the whole study: Significantly weaker SARS-CoV-2-driven expansion was shown by crossreactive clones than by monoreactive clones, consistent with antigenic imprinting. In approximately 60% of donors, memory CD4+ clonotypes turned up that crossrecognized SARS-CoV-2 and at least one common cold coronavirus spike. Sequencing of naive versus memory cells indicated that the assay detects memory recall responses, not primary responses primed during culture. Pre-pandemic and post-infection samples were not both contributed by any donor, so tracing of the source of pre-existing responses was limited. The study was limited by small numbers of patients and tested TCRs. Because the crossreactivity analysis focused on spike protein, crossreactivity against other viral proteins was not assessed.

To separate naive from memory CD4+ T cells, cryopreserved PBMCs first underwent CD4 enrichment and then EasySep naive CD4+ T cell enrichment. Sorted naive or memory CD4+ T cells (around 110,000) were grown at a 1:1 ratio with T cell-depleted PBMCs and CEF peptides for nine to eleven days. Each peptide culture condition was generally run in triplicate replicate wells. Ficoll-Paque PLUS gradient centrifugation was used to isolate PBMCs from leukapheresis product or whole blood. PBMCs were either used fresh in the expansion assay or cryopreserved at -140 degrees C. The QIAamp Micro DNA Kit was used to extract genomic DNA from the CD4+ T cells. DNA from CEF-cultured naive and memory CD4+ T cells underwent immunoSEQ TCR-beta sequencing at survey level. Regarding the original processing steps: During preprocessing, nonproductive sequences were removed, as were CDR3s that did not start with C, did not end with F or W, or were shorter than 7 amino acids. Antigen-specific clonotypes were called with the MANAFEST web app, based on expansion relative to reference and other culture wells. To be counted as positive, a clone had to show significant expansion compared with the reference culture, at an FDR below 0.05, in 2 of 3 replicate wells. Positive clones also required significant expansion versus all other tandem wells and an odds ratio above 5. Cultured and uncultured naive and memory CD4+ repertoires were searched for previously identified spike- and CEF-reactive CDR3s. CDR3 homology was measured as pairwise Levenshtein distance, computed with the stringdist R package after trimming three terminal residues from each end. The table was pulled from immuneACCESS by TCRdb, which kept in-frame rearrangements only. Such tables lose some clones; where checked, under half of the loss comes from unresolved V genes, and the rest has no known cause. V and J calls and clone size are copied from that table; D and trimming were computed from the DNA. In this sample the table shows 38,000 or so clones, about four fifths of which occur a single time. Of the sample, 5.5% to 7% is held by the ten largest clones.

Relative to germline, V is missing 7 bases and J is missing 2 bases, with 5 bases of the junction outside any gene match. Taken from cysteine to phenylalanine, the CDR3 has 13 residues. Kept here is only the CDR3 DNA, which spans 39 bases and is read in frame from base 1. In the germline V gene, CDR1 corresponds to SQVTM and CDR2 to ANQGSEA. To note about this clone: Its antigen is still unknown. No much larger clone exists at a distance of one base, and base qualities are not known.

In this chain, TRBV29-1 is recombined with TRBJ2-1, and 7 bases in between align with TRBD2. The sample was naive CD4+ T cells from PBMCs, cultured in vitro. Taken with the paper, the label for cell subset or site translates to: naive CD4+ T cells isolated by negative enrichment. The sequence came from an adult with COVID-19. CDR3 loop: CSEQSGTYNEQFF. The DNA sequence reads TGCAGCGAACAGAGCGGGACCTACAATGAGCAGTTCTTC.